The clone carrying this T cell receptor beta chain was detected a few times. Combining a sample-barcoded 5' primer with a J-beta primer mix, a second PCR ran for about 6 to 12 cycles. Each CDR3 protein is one row after TCRdb ran MiXCR on the 5' RACE reads. The table shows about 1.8 million distinct CDR3 sequences, with around half occurring only once. This sample was taken from a study of blood T cells in healthy people across ages. Germline CDR1 is MNHEY and CDR2 is SMNVEV (reference sequence). V was shortened by 6 bases and J by 1 base, with 17 bases between the two germline ends. CDR3 size: 16 residues. A minimum of 5 micrograms of total RNA was extracted per sample.

Input material: blood. The chain recombines TRBV27 with TRBJ2-3; the D gene is possibly TRBD2 (6 bases). This receptor was identified in a woman between 40 and 55 years old in good health. This CDR3 reads CASSRARLAGTDTQYF. The CDR3 DNA is TGTGCCAGCAGCCGGGCCCGCTTAGCGGGCACAGATACGCAGTATTTT.